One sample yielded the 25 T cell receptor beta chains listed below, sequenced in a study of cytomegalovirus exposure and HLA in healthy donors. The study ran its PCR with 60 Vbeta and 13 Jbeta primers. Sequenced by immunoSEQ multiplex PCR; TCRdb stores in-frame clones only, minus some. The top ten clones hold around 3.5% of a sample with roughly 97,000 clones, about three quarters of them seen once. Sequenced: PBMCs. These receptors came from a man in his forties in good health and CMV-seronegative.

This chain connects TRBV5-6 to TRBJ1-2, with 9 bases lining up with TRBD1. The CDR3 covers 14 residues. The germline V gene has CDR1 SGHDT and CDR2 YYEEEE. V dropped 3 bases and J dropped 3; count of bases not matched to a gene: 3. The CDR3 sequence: CASSSGTGYYGYTF. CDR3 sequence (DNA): TGTGCCAGCAGCTCCGGGACAGGGTACTATGGCTACACCTTC.

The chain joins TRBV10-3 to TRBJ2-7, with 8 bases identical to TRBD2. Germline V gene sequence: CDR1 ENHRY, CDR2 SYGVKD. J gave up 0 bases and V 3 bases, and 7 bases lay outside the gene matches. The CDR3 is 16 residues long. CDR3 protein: CAISEPPGLVSYEQYF. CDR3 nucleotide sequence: TGTGCCATCAGTGAACCTCCGGGACTAGTCTCCTACGAGCAGTACTTC.

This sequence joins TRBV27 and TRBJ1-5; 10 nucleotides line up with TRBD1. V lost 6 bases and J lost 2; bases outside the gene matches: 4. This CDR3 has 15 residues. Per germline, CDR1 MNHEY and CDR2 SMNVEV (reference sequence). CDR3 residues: CASRPGTGGNQPQHF. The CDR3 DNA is TGTGCCAGCAGACCCGGGACAGGGGGCAATCAGCCCCAGCATTTT.

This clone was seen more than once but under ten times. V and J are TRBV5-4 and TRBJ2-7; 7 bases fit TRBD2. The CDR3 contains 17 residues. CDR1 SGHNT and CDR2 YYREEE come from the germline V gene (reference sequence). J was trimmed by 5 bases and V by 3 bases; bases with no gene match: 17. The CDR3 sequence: CASSYFGGEANMNEQYF. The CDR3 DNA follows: TGTGCCAGCAGCTATTTTGGGGGGGAAGCTAATATGAACGAGCAGTACTTC.

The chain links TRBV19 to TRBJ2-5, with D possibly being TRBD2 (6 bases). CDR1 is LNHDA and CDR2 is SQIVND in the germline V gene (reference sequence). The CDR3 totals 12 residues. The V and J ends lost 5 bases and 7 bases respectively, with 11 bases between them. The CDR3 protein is CASSGPGRTQYF. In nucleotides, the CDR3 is TGTGCCAGTAGTGGGCCCGGGAGGACCCAGTACTTC.

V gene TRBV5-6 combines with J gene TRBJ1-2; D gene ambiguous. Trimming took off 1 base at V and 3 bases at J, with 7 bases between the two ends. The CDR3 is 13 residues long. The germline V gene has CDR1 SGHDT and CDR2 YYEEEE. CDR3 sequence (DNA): TGTGCCAGCAGCTTGTGGGGAGACTATGGCTACACCTTC. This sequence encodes CASSLWGDYGYTF.

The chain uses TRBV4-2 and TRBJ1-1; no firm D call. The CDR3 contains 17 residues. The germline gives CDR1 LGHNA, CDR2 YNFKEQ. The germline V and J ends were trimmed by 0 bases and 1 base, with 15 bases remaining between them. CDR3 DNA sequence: TGTGCCAGCAGCCAAGATTATTTGGGCAGCGGGAACACTGAAGCTTTCTTT. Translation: CASSQDYLGSGNTEAFF.

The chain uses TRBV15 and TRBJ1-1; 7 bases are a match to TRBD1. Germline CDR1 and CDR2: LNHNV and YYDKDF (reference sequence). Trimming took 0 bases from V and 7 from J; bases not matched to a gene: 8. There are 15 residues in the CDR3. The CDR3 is CATSRDLIGDSEAFF. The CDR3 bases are TGTGCCACCAGCAGAGATCTAATAGGGGACAGTGAAGCTTTCTTT. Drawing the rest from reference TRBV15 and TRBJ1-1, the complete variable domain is DAMVIQNPRYQVTQFGKPVTLSCSQTLNHNVMYWYQQKSSQAPKLLFHYYDKDFNNEADTPDNFQSRRPNTSFCFLDIRSPGLGDTAMYLCATSRDLIGDSEAFFGQGTRLTVV.

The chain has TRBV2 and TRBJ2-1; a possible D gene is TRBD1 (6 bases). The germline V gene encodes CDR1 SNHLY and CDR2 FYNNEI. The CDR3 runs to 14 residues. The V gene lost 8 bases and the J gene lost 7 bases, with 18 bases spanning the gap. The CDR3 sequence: CASCRGLWWNEQFF. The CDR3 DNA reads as TGTGCCAGCTGCAGGGGTCTCTGGTGGAATGAGCAGTTCTTC.

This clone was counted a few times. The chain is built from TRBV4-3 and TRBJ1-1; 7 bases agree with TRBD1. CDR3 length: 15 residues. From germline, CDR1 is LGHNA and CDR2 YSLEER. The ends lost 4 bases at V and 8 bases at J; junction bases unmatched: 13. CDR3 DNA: TGCGCCAGCAGCCCGAGTGACACAGGGGAGATCGAAGCTTTCTTT. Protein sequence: CASSPSDTGEIEAFF.

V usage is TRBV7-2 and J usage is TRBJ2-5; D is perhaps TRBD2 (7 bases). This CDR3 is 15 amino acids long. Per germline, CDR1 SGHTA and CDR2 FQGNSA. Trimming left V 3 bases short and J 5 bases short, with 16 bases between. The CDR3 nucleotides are TGTGCCAGCAGCTTGATTCGGGGGGCTCGGGAGACCCAGTACTTC. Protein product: CASSLIRGARETQYF.

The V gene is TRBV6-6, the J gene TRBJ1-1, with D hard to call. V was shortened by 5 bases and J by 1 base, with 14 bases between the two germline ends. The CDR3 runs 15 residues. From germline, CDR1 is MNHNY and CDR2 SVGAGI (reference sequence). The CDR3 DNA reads TGTGCCAGCAGTCCTTCCGGGTCTTCGAACACTGAAGCTTTCTTT. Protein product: CASSPSGSSNTEAFF.

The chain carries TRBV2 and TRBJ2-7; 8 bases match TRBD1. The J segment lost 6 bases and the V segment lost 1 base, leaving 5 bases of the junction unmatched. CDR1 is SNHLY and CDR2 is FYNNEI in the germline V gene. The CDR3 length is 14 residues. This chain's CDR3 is CASSEGGQVREQYF. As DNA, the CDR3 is TGTGCCAGCAGTGAAGGGGGACAGGTTCGCGAGCAGTACTTC.

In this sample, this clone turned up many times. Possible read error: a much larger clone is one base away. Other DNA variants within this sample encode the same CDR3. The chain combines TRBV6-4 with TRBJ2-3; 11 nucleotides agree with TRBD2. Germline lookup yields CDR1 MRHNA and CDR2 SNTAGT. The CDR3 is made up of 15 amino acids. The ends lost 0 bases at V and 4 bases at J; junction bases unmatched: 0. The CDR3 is CASSDSSGGADTQYF. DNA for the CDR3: TGTGCCAGCAGTGACTCTAGCGGGGGGGCAGATACGCAGTATTTT.

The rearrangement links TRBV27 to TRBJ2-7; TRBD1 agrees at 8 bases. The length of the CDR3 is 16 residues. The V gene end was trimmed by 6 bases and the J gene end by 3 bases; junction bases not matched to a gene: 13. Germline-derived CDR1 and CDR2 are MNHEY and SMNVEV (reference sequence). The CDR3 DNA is TGTGCCAGCAGCCTAAGCGCCGGGACAGGATACTACGAGCAGTACTTC. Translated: CASSLSAGTGYYEQYF.

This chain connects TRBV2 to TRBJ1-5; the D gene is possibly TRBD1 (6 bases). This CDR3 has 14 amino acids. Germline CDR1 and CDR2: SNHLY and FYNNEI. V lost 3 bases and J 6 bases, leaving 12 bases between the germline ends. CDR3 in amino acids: CASSDLGAGQPQHF. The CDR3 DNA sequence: TGTGCCAGCAGTGATTTGGGGGCGGGTCAGCCCCAGCATTTT.

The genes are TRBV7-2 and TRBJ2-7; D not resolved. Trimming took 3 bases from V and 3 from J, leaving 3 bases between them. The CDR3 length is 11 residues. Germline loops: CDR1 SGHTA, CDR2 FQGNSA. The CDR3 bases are TGTGCCAGCAGCTTTTACTACGAGCAGTACTTC. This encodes CASSFYYEQYF.

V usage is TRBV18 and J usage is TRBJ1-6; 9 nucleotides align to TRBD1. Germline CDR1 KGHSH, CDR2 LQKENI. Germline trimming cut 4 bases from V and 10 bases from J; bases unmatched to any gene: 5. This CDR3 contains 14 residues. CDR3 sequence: CASSLRTGDSPLHF. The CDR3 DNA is TGTGCCAGCTCACTCAGGACAGGGGACTCACCCCTCCACTTT. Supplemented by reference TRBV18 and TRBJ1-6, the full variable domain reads NAGVMQNPRHLVRRRGQEARLRCSPMKGHSHVYWYRQLPEEGLKFMVYLQKENIIDESGMPKERFSAEFPKEGPSILRIQQVVRGDSAAYFCASSLRTGDSPLHFGNGTRLTVT.

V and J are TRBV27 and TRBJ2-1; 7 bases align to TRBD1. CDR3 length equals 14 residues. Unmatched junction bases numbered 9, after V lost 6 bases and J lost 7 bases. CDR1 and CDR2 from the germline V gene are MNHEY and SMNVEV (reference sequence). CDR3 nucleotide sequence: TGTGCCAGCAGGGACTCCGGGACAGTAAATGAGCAGTTCTTC. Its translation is CASRDSGTVNEQFF.

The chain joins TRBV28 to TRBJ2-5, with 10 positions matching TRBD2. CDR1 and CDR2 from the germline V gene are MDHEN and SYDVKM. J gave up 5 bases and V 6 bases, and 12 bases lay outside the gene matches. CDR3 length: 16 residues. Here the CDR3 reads CASSPDPGLAWETQYF. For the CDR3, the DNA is TGTGCCAGCAGCCCCGATCCGGGACTAGCGTGGGAGACCCAGTACTTC.

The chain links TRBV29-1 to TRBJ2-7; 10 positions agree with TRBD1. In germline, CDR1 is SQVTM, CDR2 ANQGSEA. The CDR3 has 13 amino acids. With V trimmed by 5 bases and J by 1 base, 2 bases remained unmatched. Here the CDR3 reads CSVPGQGSYEQYF. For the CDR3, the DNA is TGCAGCGTTCCGGGACAGGGGTCCTACGAGCAGTACTTC.

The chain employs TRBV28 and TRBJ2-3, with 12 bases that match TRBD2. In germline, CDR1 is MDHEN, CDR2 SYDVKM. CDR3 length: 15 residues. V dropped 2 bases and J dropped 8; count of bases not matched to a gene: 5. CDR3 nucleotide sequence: TGTGCCAGCAGTTTAGCTAGCGGGGGGGCCGGTACGCAGTATTTT. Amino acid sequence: CASSLASGGAGTQYF.

CDR3 bases: TGTGCCATCACGAGGGGGGGGTACAATGAGCAGTTCTTC. This gives the protein CAITRGGYNEQFF. The rearrangement links TRBV10-3 to TRBJ2-1, with TRBD2 as a possible D gene (7 bases). The CDR3 spans 13 residues. Germline V gene sequence: CDR1 ENHRY, CDR2 SYGVKD. The V and J ends lost 7 bases and 4 bases respectively, with 11 bases between them.

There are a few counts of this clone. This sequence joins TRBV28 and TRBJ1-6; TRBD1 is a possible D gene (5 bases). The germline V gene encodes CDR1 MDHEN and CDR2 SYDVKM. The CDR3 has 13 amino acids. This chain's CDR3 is CAAGRGVGSPLHF. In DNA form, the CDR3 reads TGTGCAGCCGGTCGGGGGGTGGGTTCACCCCTCCACTTT.

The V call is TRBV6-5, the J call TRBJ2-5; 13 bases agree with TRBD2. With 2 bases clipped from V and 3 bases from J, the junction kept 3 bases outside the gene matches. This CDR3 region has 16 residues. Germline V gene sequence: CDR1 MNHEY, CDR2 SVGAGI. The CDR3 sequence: CASSYTGTSGEETQYF. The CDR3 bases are TGTGCCAGCAGTTACACCGGGACTAGCGGGGAAGAGACCCAGTACTTC.